This T cell receptor beta chain was sequenced during a study of radiotherapy plus CTLA-4 blockade in lung cancer. Clones were sequenced by immunoSEQ multiplex PCR, and TCRdb holds only the in-frame ones, with some missing. This table has some 30,000 clones, around three quarters appearing once. Lung cancer patients with chemo-refractory metastatic non-small-cell disease were given focal radiation plus CTLA-4 blockade with ipilimumab. This CDR3 is built from 16 residues. With V trimmed by 2 bases and J by 5 bases, 10 bases remained unmatched. CDR1 and CDR2 from the germline V gene are PRHDT and FYEKMQ (reference sequence).

Sequencing used peripheral blood, obtained from a patient treated with radiotherapy plus ipilimumab. This chain joins TRBV13 and TRBJ2-7; 9 nucleotides match TRBD2. The receptor was derived from a human donor with non-small cell lung cancer that progressed on radiotherapy plus ipilimumab. The CDR3 DNA is TGTGCCAGCAGCTTAAGGGGCGGGACTAGCTGGGACGAGCAGTACTTC. It translates to CASSLRGGTSWDEQYF. The full variable domain, rest sourced from reference TRBV13 and TRBJ2-7, is AAGVIQSPRHLIKEKRETATLKCYPIPRHDTVYWYQQGPGQDPQFLISFYEKMQSDKGSIPDRFSAQQFSDYHSELNMSSLELGDSALYFCASSLRGGTSWDEQYFGPGTRLTVT.